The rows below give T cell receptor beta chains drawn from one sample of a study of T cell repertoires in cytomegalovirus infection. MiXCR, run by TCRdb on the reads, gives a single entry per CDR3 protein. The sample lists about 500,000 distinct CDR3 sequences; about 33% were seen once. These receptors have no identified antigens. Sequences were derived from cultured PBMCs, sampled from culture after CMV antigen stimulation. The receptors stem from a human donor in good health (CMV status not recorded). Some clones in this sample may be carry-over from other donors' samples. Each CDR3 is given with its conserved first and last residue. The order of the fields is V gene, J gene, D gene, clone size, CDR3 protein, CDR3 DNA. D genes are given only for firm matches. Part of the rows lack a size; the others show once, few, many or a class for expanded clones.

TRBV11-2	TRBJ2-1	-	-	CASSLNRDEQFF	TGTGCCAGCAGCTTAAACAGGGATGAGCAGTTCTTC
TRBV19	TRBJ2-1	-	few	CASSILGTQRAYNEQFF	TGTGCCAGTAGTATACTGGGCACCCAACGCGCTTACAATGAGCAGTTCTTC
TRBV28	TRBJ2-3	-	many	CASSLGGASTDTQYF	TGTGCCAGCAGTTTAGGTGGCGCCAGCACAGATACGCAGTATTTT
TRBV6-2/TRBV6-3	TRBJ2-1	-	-	CASSHTAATGEQFF	TGTGCCAGCAGCCACACGGCAGCTACTGGTGAGCAGTTCTTC
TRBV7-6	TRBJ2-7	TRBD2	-	CASSETSSFSTYEQYF	TGTGCCAGCAGCGAGACTAGCAGTTTTTCCACCTACGAGCAGTACTTC
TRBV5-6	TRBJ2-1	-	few	CASSLGPRRFF	TGTGCCAGCAGCTTGGGGCCAAGGCGGTTCTTC
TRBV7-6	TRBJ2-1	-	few	CASSLLQYNEQFF	TGTGCCAGCAGCTTACTCCAGTACAATGAGCAGTTCTTC
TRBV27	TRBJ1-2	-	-	CASSLSGGVNYGYTF	TGTGCCAGCAGTTTATCAGGGGGGGTTAACTATGGCTACACCTTC
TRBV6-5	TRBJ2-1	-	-	CASSYSRLAPWNEQFF	TGTGCCAGCAGTTACTCCCGGCTAGCTCCGTGGAATGAGCAGTTCTTC
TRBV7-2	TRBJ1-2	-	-	CASSLGANPNYGYTF	TGTGCCAGCAGCTTGGGGGCCAACCCTAACTATGGCTACACCTTC
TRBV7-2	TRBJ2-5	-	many	CASSLEGWGETQYF	TGTGCCAGCAGCTTAGAAGGCTGGGGAGAGACCCAGTACTTC
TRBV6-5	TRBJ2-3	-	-	CASSQAMSRAGILDTQYF	TGTGCCAGCAGCCAAGCCATGTCACGGGCAGGGATTTTAGATACGCAGTATTTT
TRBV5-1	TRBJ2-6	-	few	CASSLGQISGANVLTF	TGCGCCAGCAGCTTGGGGCAGATCTCTGGGGCCAACGTCCTGACTTTC
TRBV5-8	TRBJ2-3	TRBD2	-	CASSFSSSGRANTQYF	TGTGCCAGCAGCTTCAGTAGTAGCGGGAGGGCCAATACGCAGTATTTT
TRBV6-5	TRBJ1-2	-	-	CASSYSNKGPYGYTF	TGTGCCAGCAGTTACTCGAATAAGGGGCCTTATGGCTACACCTTC
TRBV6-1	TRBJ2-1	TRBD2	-	CASSDGTSWFEQFF	TGTGCCAGCAGTGATGGGACTAGTTGGTTTGAGCAGTTCTTC
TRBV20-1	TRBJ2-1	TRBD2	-	CSARLAEDLSSYNEQFF	TGCAGTGCTAGACTAGCGGAAGACCTGAGCTCCTACAATGAGCAGTTCTTC
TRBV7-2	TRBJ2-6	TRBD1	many	CASSSGGSGANVLTF	TGTGCCAGCAGCTCAGGGGGCTCTGGGGCCAACGTCCTGACTTTC
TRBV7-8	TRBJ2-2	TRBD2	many	CASSLARGGIGTGELFF	TGTGCCAGCAGCTTAGCGCGGGGGGGGATAGGGACCGGGGAGCTGTTTTTT
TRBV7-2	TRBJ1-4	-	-	CASSRLGAPEKLFF	TGTGCCAGCAGCCGCTTGGGGGCCCCGGAAAAACTGTTTTTT
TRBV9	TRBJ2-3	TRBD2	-	CASSVASSGATDTQYF	TGTGCCAGCAGCGTAGCGTCTAGCGGGGCGACAGATACGCAGTATTTT
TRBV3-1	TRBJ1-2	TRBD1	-	CASSQTGSGYGYTF	TGTGCCAGCAGCCAGACAGGGTCAGGCTATGGCTACACCTTC
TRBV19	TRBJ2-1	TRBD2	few	CASSPVGVGLAGNEQFF	TGTGCCAGTAGTCCAGTGGGGGTAGGACTAGCAGGCAATGAGCAGTTCTTC
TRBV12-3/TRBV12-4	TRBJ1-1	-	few	CASSPAGNTEAFF	TGTGCCAGCAGCCCCGCCGGGAACACTGAAGCTTTCTTT
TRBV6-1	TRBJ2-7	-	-	CASSELGEQYF	TGTGCCAGCAGTGAATTGGGTGAGCAGTACTTC
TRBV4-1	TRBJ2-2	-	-	CASSQGREGGRDTGELFF	TGCGCCAGCAGCCAAGGGCGCGAAGGGGGACGGGACACCGGGGAGCTGTTTTTT
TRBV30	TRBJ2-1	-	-	CAWSVRYSSSYNEQFF	TGTGCCTGGAGTGTACGTTACAGCTCATCCTACAATGAGCAGTTCTTC
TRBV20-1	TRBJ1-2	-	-	CSARDHWTSNYGYTF	TGCAGTGCTAGAGATCACTGGACCTCTAACTATGGCTACACCTTC
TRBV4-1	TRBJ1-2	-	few	CASSQDLGYTF	TGCGCCAGCAGCCAAGATCTCGGCTACACCTTC